This entry lists 10 T cell receptor beta chains sequenced from one sample in a study of T cell responses to AZD1222 COVID-19 vaccine. Sequencing was performed with immunoSEQ multiplex PCR; in TCRdb, only in-frame clones are kept and a portion is missing. Of some 150,000 clones in the sample, roughly 90% were seen once. Source: peripheral blood, taken 28 days after the second AZD1222 dose. The receptor source for this set is an adult who received the AZD1222 COVID-19 vaccine.

This chain joins TRBV6-2 or TRBV6-3 and TRBJ1-5; tentatively, D is TRBD1 (6 bases). Germline V lookup: CDR1 MNHEY, CDR2 SVGEGT. The ends were cut back, 2 bases at V and 4 bases at J, with 21 bases in the middle. The CDR3 runs 18 residues. Here the CDR3 DNA reads TGTGCCAGCAGTTACACCATCGATCCCACAGGGATGAATCAGCCCCAGCATTTT. Its protein is CASSYTIDPTGMNQPQHF.

The chain is built from TRBV29-1 and TRBJ1-1; D uncertain. V lost 5 bases to trimming and J lost 0 bases, with 13 bases between them. The CDR3 is made up of 14 amino acids. Germline V CDR1 and CDR2: SQVTM, ANQGSEA. The CDR3 region has the DNA TGCAGCGTTATTGGCAGAACCTTGAACACTGAAGCTTTCTTT. As protein: CSVIGRTLNTEAFF.

This chain connects TRBV18 to TRBJ2-1; 12 nucleotides agree with TRBD1. The V gene end was trimmed by 0 bases and the J gene end by 15 bases; junction bases not matched to a gene: 9. This CDR3 region has 15 residues. Germline lookup yields CDR1 KGHSH and CDR2 LQKENI. CDR3 amino acids: CASSPPEGQGARGFF. The CDR3, as DNA: TGTGCCAGCTCACCACCCGAGGGACAGGGGGCAAGGGGGTTCTTC.

This clone was recorded only once. The V gene is TRBV5-1, the J gene TRBJ2-7; D gene ambiguous. This CDR3 comprises 15 residues. Per germline, CDR1 SGHRS and CDR2 YFSETQ. With 0 bases removed from V and 0 bases from J, the gap between germline ends came to 10 bases. This CDR3 reads CASSLGVGTSYEQYF. Here the CDR3 DNA reads TGCGCCAGCAGCTTGGGGGTTGGTACCTCCTACGAGCAGTACTTC.

This CDR3 reads CASTFTREYTGELFF. In DNA form, the CDR3 reads TGTGCCAGCACATTTACGAGGGAGTACACCGGGGAGCTGTTTTTT. This chain joins TRBV27 and TRBJ2-2; D possibly corresponds to TRBD2 (5 bases). CDR1 is MNHEY and CDR2 is SMNVEV in the germline V gene (reference sequence). V was pared by 7 bases and J by 3 bases, with 15 bases between. The CDR3 runs 15 residues.

CDR3 loop: CSASRGDGGSYEQYF. In DNA form, the CDR3 reads TGCAGTGCTAGTCGGGGTGACGGCGGGAGCTACGAGCAGTACTTC. The chain employs TRBV20-1 and TRBJ2-7; TRBD2 matches 7 bases. This CDR3 is built from 15 residues. Germline V gives CDR1 DFQATT, CDR2 SNEGSKA (reference sequence). Trimming at V came to 3 bases and at J to 3 bases, leaving 11 bases not matched to a gene.

This clone was counted between two and nine times. This chain uses TRBV11-3 with TRBJ2-2, with D perhaps assigned TRBD1 or TRBD2 (6 bases each). Germline V gene lookup returns CDR1 SGHNT and CDR2 YENEEA. This CDR3 region has 14 residues. The germline V and J ends were trimmed by 2 bases and 6 bases, with 10 bases remaining between them. In DNA, the CDR3 is TGTGCCAGCAGCTTATTCGGGGGCGCCGGGGAGCTGTTTTTT. Translated: CASSLFGGAGELFF.

The chain couples TRBV30 to TRBJ2-3, with 9 positions matching TRBD2. The V and J ends lost 5 bases and 11 bases, in that order; junction bases with no gene match: 5. The germline gives CDR1 GTSNPN, CDR2 SVGIG (reference sequence). CDR3 size: 11 residues. Here the CDR3 reads CAWGAGGVQYF. The CDR3, as DNA: TGTGCCTGGGGGGCGGGAGGGGTGCAGTATTTT.

V is TRBV4-3 and J is TRBJ2-3; D might be TRBD1 (6 bases). CDR3 length: 18 amino acids. Trimming took 0 bases from V and 0 from J, leaving 16 bases between them. Germline CDR1 LGHNA, CDR2 YSLEER. This chain's CDR3 is CASSQDDPRGLSTDTQYF. DNA for the CDR3: TGCGCCAGCAGCCAAGATGACCCCAGGGGATTAAGCACAGATACGCAGTATTTT.

The chain links TRBV9 to TRBJ2-3; TRBD2 agrees at 7 bases. The length of the CDR3 is 20 residues. Trimming removed 4 bases from V and 1 base from J; junction bases left unmatched: 21. In germline, CDR1 is SGDLS, CDR2 YYNGEE. The CDR3 DNA reads as TGTGCCAGCAGCCCAAAGCTCGGGGCTAGCGGAGACCGGGGCACAGATACGCAGTATTTT. Protein: CASSPKLGASGDRGTDTQYF.